Below, 19 T cell receptor beta chains from the same sample are listed, as sequenced in a study of identical twins. One entry per CDR3 protein, called by TCRdb with MiXCR from the 5' RACE reads. The sample carries roughly 1,500,000 distinct CDR3 sequences, less than 35% recorded once. Material: cord blood. These receptors were taken from a newborn girl in good health.

V and J are TRBV7-2 and TRBJ2-1; weak D call: TRBD1 (5 bases). Looked up from germline, CDR1 is SGHTA and CDR2 is FQGNSA. V shed 1 base and J shed 4 bases, with 11 bases lying between them. This CDR3 is built from 15 residues. CDR3 in DNA: TGTGCCAGCAGCTTAGTGGCCGCAGGGTACAATGAGCAGTTCTTC. Translating gives CASSLVAAGYNEQFF.

The chain couples TRBV28 to TRBJ1-2, with 7 bases aligning to TRBD1. This CDR3 has 14 amino acids. CDR1 is MDHEN and CDR2 is SYDVKM in the germline V gene. Trimming at V came to 8 bases and at J to 0 bases, leaving 6 bases not matched to a gene. The CDR3 spells CASGGTETNYGYTF. In DNA, the CDR3 is TGTGCCAGCGGAGGGACAGAGACTAACTATGGCTACACCTTC.

The gene calls are TRBV5-1 and TRBJ2-7; D perhaps matches TRBD1 (5 bases). The CDR3 runs to 14 residues. V was trimmed by 3 bases and J by 2 bases, leaving 12 bases between them. CDR1 is SGHRS and CDR2 is YFSETQ in the germline V gene. Written as DNA, the CDR3 is TGCGCCAGCAGCTGGACACTGACCGCCTACGAGCAGTACTTC. Its translation: CASSWTLTAYEQYF.

This sequence joins TRBV4-2 and TRBJ2-5, with TRBD2 matching over 7 bases. The CDR3 consists of 15 residues. Trimming at V came to 0 bases and at J to 11 bases, leaving 12 bases not matched to a gene. Germline V gene lookup returns CDR1 LGHNA and CDR2 YNFKEQ. The CDR3 bases are TGTGCCAGCAGCCAAGATCGGACGGGAGGCAATGAGCAGTACTTC. Encoded protein: CASSQDRTGGNEQYF.

The CDR3 region is CSAAQWFSSTDTQYF. The CDR3 region has the DNA TGCAGTGCGGCACAGTGGTTTTCTAGCACAGATACGCAGTATTTT. The chain recombines TRBV20-1 with TRBJ2-3; the D is unclear. The germline V gene has CDR1 DFQATT and CDR2 SNEGSKA (reference sequence). Trimming left V 6 bases short and J 0 bases short, with 16 bases between. The CDR3 is 15 residues long.

CDR3 coding DNA: TGTGCCACCAGTGACCGTCTGTGGGGGCAGCCCCAGCATTTT. Its translation: CATSDRLWGQPQHF. The V gene is TRBV24-1, the J gene TRBJ1-5; D is possibly TRBD1 (5 bases). V was pared by 4 bases and J by 7 bases, with 13 bases between. The CDR3 sequence is 14 residues long. CDR1 and CDR2 from the germline V gene are KGHDR and SFDVKD.

V and J are TRBV27 and TRBJ2-7; TRBD1 aligns across 7 bases. Looked up from germline, CDR1 is MNHEY and CDR2 is SMNVEV (reference sequence). The ends lost 8 bases at V and 7 bases at J; junction bases unmatched: 11. The CDR3 runs 13 residues. Here the CDR3 DNA reads TGTGCCAGCGCCCCGGACAGGTACAATGAGCAGTACTTC. Protein: CASAPDRYNEQYF.

The chain employs TRBV5-1 and TRBJ2-1, with TRBD2 identical over 11 bases. CDR3 size: 21 residues. The V gene's germline CDR1 is SGHRS and CDR2 YFSETQ. Trimming removed 4 bases from V and 0 bases from J; junction bases left unmatched: 18. The CDR3 DNA reads TGCGCCAGCAGCGACCTTGTGAAAGGACTAGCGGGCTTAAGCTCCTACAATGAGCAGTTCTTC. Its protein product is CASSDLVKGLAGLSSYNEQFF.

This clonotype was counted between two and nine times. The gene calls are TRBV28 and TRBJ2-3; the match to TRBD1 covers 7 bases. The CDR3 is 15 amino acids. Germline CDR1 reads MDHEN; CDR2 reads SYDVKM. V lost 5 bases to trimming and J lost 4 bases; unmatched junction nucleotides: 9. Here the CDR3 DNA reads TGTGCCAGCAGTCAATGGACAGGTAGCCCAGATACGCAGTATTTT. Translating gives CASSQWTGSPDTQYF.

This clonotype was picked up a small number of times. The chain couples TRBV3-1 to TRBJ2-7; 7 nucleotides line up with TRBD2. V lost 5 bases and J lost 2; bases outside the gene matches: 6. The CDR3 loop spans 14 amino acids. The V gene's germline CDR1 is LGHDT and CDR2 YNNKEL (reference sequence). CDR3 in DNA: TGTGCCAGCAGCGCTAGCGGCCTTACCTACGAGCAGTACTTC. It codes for CASSASGLTYEQYF.

The chain links TRBV4-1 to TRBJ1-4; no definite D call. Between the trimmed V and J ends, which lost 5 bases and 5 bases, there was a span of 15 bases. The CDR3 contains 15 residues. Looked up from germline, CDR1 is MGHRA and CDR2 is YSYEKL. This chain's CDR3 is CASSSRAILNEKLFF. The CDR3 DNA reads TGCGCCAGCAGCAGCCGGGCCATCCTAAATGAAAAACTGTTTTTT.

This chain connects TRBV10-3 to TRBJ1-5; 8 bases match TRBD1. Germline CDR1 is ENHRY and CDR2 is SYGVKD. V lost 6 bases, J lost 2 bases, and 15 bases stayed unmatched. This CDR3 contains 18 residues. CDR3 bases: TGTGCCATCAGCTCTTCCGGACAGGGCCTAAAGGGCAATCAGCCCCAGCATTTT. Translation gives CAISSSGQGLKGNQPQHF.

A few counts support this clonotype. The chain combines TRBV20-1 with TRBJ2-3; tentatively, D is TRBD2 (8 bases). The CDR3 is made up of 14 amino acids. Trimming cost V 4 bases and J 4 bases, with 15 bases left between them. Germline V gene lookup returns CDR1 DFQATT and CDR2 SNEGSKA (reference sequence). The CDR3 DNA reads as TGCAGTGCTAAGACGGGAGGGGGCGCAGATACGCAGTATTTT. The encoded protein is CSAKTGGGADTQYF.

This clonotype was recorded many times. This chain links TRBV5-1 with TRBJ2-7; D call uncertain. The CDR3 spans 13 residues. V was trimmed by 0 bases and J by 0 bases, leaving 4 bases between them. Germline-derived CDR1 and CDR2 are SGHRS and YFSETQ. The CDR3 loop is CASSLVDSYEQYF. CDR3 DNA sequence: TGCGCCAGCAGCTTGGTGGACTCCTACGAGCAGTACTTC.

This chain links TRBV28 with TRBJ2-5; D is undetermined. The V gene's germline CDR1 is MDHEN and CDR2 SYDVKM. Trimming pared 8 bases from V and 3 bases from J, leaving 7 bases between. There are 11 residues in the CDR3. DNA for the CDR3: TGTGCCAGCGGCGAAAAAGAGACCCAGTACTTC. Its protein is CASGEKETQYF.

V gene TRBV19 combines with J gene TRBJ1-2, with 8 bases fitting TRBD1. The CDR3 has 15 amino acids. Germline trimming cut 8 bases from V and 0 bases from J; bases unmatched to any gene: 8. Germline V gene sequence: CDR1 LNHDA, CDR2 SQIVND (reference sequence). CDR3 sequence: CASVYQGAANYGYTF. Written as DNA, the CDR3 is TGTGCCAGTGTCTACCAGGGGGCTGCTAACTATGGCTACACCTTC.

There are a few counts of this clonotype. The chain links TRBV4-1 to TRBJ2-1, with 7 bases fitting TRBD2. The CDR3 extends over 16 amino acids. Germline V gene data show CDR1 as MGHRA and CDR2 as YSYEKL. With 1 base clipped from V and 3 bases from J, the junction kept 6 bases outside the gene matches. CDR3: CASSQGRTRGYNEQFF. The CDR3 bases are TGCGCCAGCAGCCAAGGTCGGACTAGAGGCTACAATGAGCAGTTCTTC.

The chain is built from TRBV7-9 and TRBJ2-7; perhaps TRBD1 as D (5 bases). Trimming shortened V by 5 bases and J by 0 bases, and 20 bases separated the two germline ends. CDR3 length: 17 amino acids. Looked up from germline, CDR1 is SEHNR and CDR2 is FQNEAQ (reference sequence). The chain's CDR3 is CASSARPMRQSSYEQYF. CDR3 DNA sequence: TGTGCCAGCAGCGCCCGGCCTATGAGACAGAGCTCCTACGAGCAGTACTTC.

Points on this clonotype: Since a much larger clone is just one base distant, this may be a read error. V usage is TRBV25-1 and J usage is TRBJ1-2; tentative D call: TRBD1 (6 bases). Germline CDR1 MGHDK, CDR2 SYGVNS. V was shortened by 0 bases and J by 8 bases, with 13 bases between the two germline ends. This CDR3 spans 14 amino acids. CDR3 in DNA: TGTGCCAGCAGTGAATATATCGGCAGGGGCGGCTACACCTTC. This sequence encodes CASSEYIGRGGYTF.